The rows below give T cell receptor beta chains drawn from one sample of a study of early T cells in non-severe SARS-CoV-2 infection. TCRdb called the 5' RACE reads again in MiXCR, with one record for every CDR3 protein. The table has tens of thousands of distinct CDR3 sequences, around an eighth seen once. Sample: whole blood. These receptors all come from an adult who was a healthcare worker with PCR-confirmed SARS-CoV-2 infection or an uninfected control (not recorded which). CDR3s include the opening cysteine and the closing phenylalanine or tryptophan. The D gene is left open where the match is weak. The size of a clone is reported for some rows only, either as once, few or many, or as a class for expanded clones.

TRBJ1-1	TRBV30	-	many	CAWSFRGTEAFF	TGTGCCTGGAGTTTCCGGGGTACTGAAGCTTTCTTT
TRBJ2-6	TRBV19	-	-	CASSYGPGANVLTF	TGTGCCAGTAGTTATGGGCCTGGGGCCAACGTCCTGACTTTC
TRBJ1-4	TRBV30	-	few	CAWSLFLAANEKLFF	TGTGCCTGGAGTTTATTTCTGGCGGCTAATGAAAAACTGTTTTTT
TRBJ2-4	TRBV6-1	-	many	CASSRNDRLWDIQYF	TGTGCCAGCAGCAGGAACGACCGGCTTTGGGACATTCAGTACTTC
TRBJ1-1	TRBV3-1	-	many	CASSQEGIEAFF	TGTGCCAGCAGCCAAGAGGGGATTGAAGCTTTCTTT
TRBJ2-7	TRBV29-1	-	few	CSVGFPGGSSYEQYF	TGCAGCGTTGGTTTCCCAGGGGGGAGCTCCTACGAGCAGTACTTC
TRBJ2-7	TRBV7-9	-	few	CASILGAGNYEQYF	TGTGCCAGCATCCTAGGGGCAGGGAACTACGAGCAGTACTTC
TRBJ1-1	TRBV2	-	many	CASGDYTEAFF	TGTGCCAGTGGGGATTACACTGAAGCTTTCTTT
TRBJ2-1	TRBV4-2	TRBD2	many	CASSQVFSGQGGNEQFF	TGTGCCAGCAGCCAAGTCTTTAGCGGGCAAGGCGGGAATGAGCAGTTCTTC
TRBJ1-5	TRBV18	TRBD1	-	CASSLDRDQPQHF	TGTGCCAGCTCACTGGACAGGGATCAGCCCCAGCATTTT
TRBJ1-6	TRBV10-3	-	many	CAISGPRHTVSYNSPLHF	TGTGCCATCAGTGGCCCTAGACATACAGTCTCCTATAATTCACCCCTCCACTTT
TRBJ2-4	TRBV2	TRBD1	-	CASSLTGTETDIQYF	TGTGCCAGCAGTTTGACAGGGACCGAGACGGACATTCAGTACTTC
TRBJ1-3	TRBV20-1	TRBD1	-	CSARPNRWDSRDTIYF	TGCAGTGCTAGGCCAAACCGATGGGACAGTCGAGACACCATATATTTT
TRBJ2-7	TRBV12-3/TRBV12-4	-	many	CASSFMDNSYEQYF	TGTGCCAGCAGTTTTATGGACAACTCCTACGAGCAGTACTTC
TRBJ2-3	TRBV27	-	-	CASSLSWIQKNSTDTQYF	TGTGCCAGCAGTTTATCCTGGATCCAAAAAAATAGCACAGATACGCAGTATTTT
TRBJ1-4	TRBV6-1	TRBD1	many	CASSEARDRHEKLFF	TGTGCCAGCAGTGAAGCCCGGGACAGACATGAAAAACTGTTTTTT
TRBJ2-5	TRBV18	TRBD2	many	CASSPQLADQETQYF	TGTGCCAGCTCACCCCAACTAGCGGACCAAGAGACCCAGTACTTC
TRBJ2-5	TRBV6-1	-	-	CASHGEETQYF	TGTGCCAGTCACGGGGAAGAGACCCAGTACTTC
TRBJ1-1	TRBV20-1	-	-	CSASDGQTEAFF	TGCAGTGCTAGCGACGGACAAACTGAAGCTTTCTTT
TRBJ2-7	TRBV28	-	many	CASGISGGIYEQYF	TGTGCCAGCGGCATCTCCGGGGGTATCTACGAGCAGTACTTC
TRBJ2-5	TRBV12-3/TRBV12-4	TRBD1	medium-sized	CASSPGTGGFRFLMDSDQETQYF	TGTGCCAGCAGTCCCGGGACAGGGGGCTTCCGCTTCTTGATGGACTCAGACCAAGAGACCCAGTACTTC
TRBJ1-2	TRBV18	-	many	CASSPGADGYTF	TGTGCCAGCTCACCAGGGGCCGATGGCTACACCTTC
TRBJ2-3	TRBV12-3/TRBV12-4	TRBD1	many	CASRLGQGSDTQYF	TGTGCCAGCAGACTAGGACAGGGTTCAGATACGCAGTATTTT
TRBJ2-7	TRBV5-4	TRBD1	few	CASSLTGGAGGYEQYF	TGTGCCAGCAGCTTGACAGGGGGCGCCGGGGGCTACGAGCAGTACTTC
TRBJ2-1	TRBV9	-	few	CASSVGGGINEQFF	TGTGCCAGCAGCGTAGGTGGCGGGATAAATGAGCAGTTCTTC
TRBJ2-7	TRBV6-5	-	many	CASSYSIASYYEQYF	TGTGCCAGCAGTTACTCGATCGCTTCCTACTACGAGCAGTACTTC
TRBJ2-5	TRBV24-1	-	-	CATSDLETQYF	TGTGCCACCAGTGATTTGGAGACCCAGTACTTC
TRBJ2-5	TRBV14	TRBD1	many	CASSPQQGAETQYF	TGTGCCAGCAGCCCCCAACAGGGGGCGGAGACCCAGTACTTC
TRBJ2-7	TRBV20-1	-	-	CSANTRREQYF	TGCAGTGCCAACACACGACGCGAGCAGTACTTC
TRBJ2-1	TRBV7-2	-	-	CASSRDEQFF	TGTGCCAGCAGCCGAGATGAGCAGTTCTTC
TRBJ2-7	TRBV20-1	-	many	CSARTIQTYEQYF	TGCAGTGCGCGGACTATCCAAACCTACGAGCAGTACTTC
TRBJ2-7	TRBV5-5	-	-	CASSLEDWGFEQYF	TGTGCCAGCAGCTTGGAAGATTGGGGATTCGAGCAGTACTTC
TRBJ2-7	TRBV29-1	TRBD2	-	CSVEAGSGNYEQYF	TGCAGCGTTGAGGCGGGTAGCGGGAACTACGAGCAGTACTTC
TRBJ1-2	TRBV9	-	many	CASSQGHSMTSSYGYTF	TGTGCCAGCAGCCAAGGACACAGTATGACAAGTTCATATGGCTACACCTTC